What follows are 16 T cell receptor beta chains derived from one specimen sequenced in a study of immune cell composition in non-small cell lung cancer. TCRdb keeps only in-frame clones here, not all; method: immunoSEQ multiplex PCR. The sample has about 1,100 clones, 79% seen once. Input material: lung tumor tissue. The receptors come from a human donor with non-small cell lung cancer.

J is TRBJ2-7 and V is TRBV7-9, with 7 bases lining up with TRBD1. In germline, CDR1 is SEHNR, CDR2 FQNEAQ (reference sequence). V lost 5 bases and J lost 2; bases outside the gene matches: 9. This CDR3 has 15 residues. The CDR3 protein is CASSNPGQNPYEQYF. The CDR3, as DNA: TGTGCCAGCAGCAACCCGGGACAGAACCCCTACGAGCAGTACTTC.

V gene TRBV4-3 combines with J gene TRBJ1-2; 8 bases fit TRBD1. Per the germline V gene, CDR1 is LGHNA and CDR2 is YSLEER. The CDR3 totals 15 residues. Trimming cost V 0 bases and J 4 bases; bases outside gene matches: 4. The CDR3 here is CASSQDRQGSYGYTF. Here the CDR3 DNA reads TGCGCCAGCAGCCAAGATCGACAGGGGAGCTATGGCTACACCTTC.

This clone appeared once. This chain uses TRBV27 with TRBJ2-7, with D possibly being TRBD1 (6 bases). The CDR3 is made up of 15 amino acids. Trimming left V 2 bases short and J 6 bases short, with 17 bases between. Germline V gives CDR1 MNHEY, CDR2 SMNVEV (reference sequence). DNA for the CDR3: TGTGCCAGCAGTTTAGCCCGAAGGGGGTTGACCGAGCAGTACTTC. This sequence encodes CASSLARRGLTEQYF.

This clone has just one count. The chain combines TRBV7-3 with TRBJ1-1; D uncertain. The CDR3 totals 14 residues. Germline CDR1 is SGHTA and CDR2 is FQGTGA. V dropped 5 bases and J dropped 0 bases, with 10 bases sitting between them. The CDR3 here is CASSLNSLNTEAFF. DNA of the CDR3: TGTGCCAGCAGCCTCAACAGTTTGAACACTGAAGCTTTCTTT.

This clone has a handful of counts. V is TRBV19 and J is TRBJ2-7; TRBD1 agrees at 9 bases. The CDR3 runs 15 residues. Germline trimming cut 6 bases from V and 5 bases from J; bases unmatched to any gene: 11. CDR1 and CDR2 from the germline V gene are LNHDA and SQIVND (reference sequence). As DNA, the CDR3 is TGTGCCAGTAGCTTCACAGGGGGCGGTCGAAACGAGCAGTACTTC. Its translation is CASSFTGGGRNEQYF. Full variable domain (outside the CDR3, taken from reference TRBV19 and TRBJ2-7): DGGITQSPKYLFRKEGQNVTLSCEQNLNHDAMYWYRQDPGQGLRLIYYSQIVNDFQKGDIAEGYSVSREKKESFPLTVTSAQKNPTAFYLCASSFTGGGRNEQYFGPGTRLTVT.

Remarks on this clone: The sample contains more than one DNA sequence encoding this CDR3. The V gene is TRBV4-1, the J gene TRBJ1-5, with a possible D match to TRBD1 (5 bases). CDR1 is MGHRA, CDR2 YSYEKL, per germline. The germline V and J ends were trimmed by 0 bases and 6 bases, with 12 bases remaining between them. The length of the CDR3 is 15 residues. DNA for the CDR3: TGCGCCAGCAGCCAAGATCGAGGGGAGGGTCAGCCCCAGCATTTT. It codes for CASSQDRGEGQPQHF.

The CDR3 loop reads CASRRGGGNQPQHF. Written as DNA, the CDR3 is TGTGCCAGCAGGCGGGGAGGTGGCAATCAGCCCCAGCATTTT. The V gene is TRBV28, the J gene TRBJ1-5, with no clear D. Germline-derived CDR1 and CDR2 are MDHEN and SYDVKM. This CDR3 contains 14 residues. The V end was cut by 6 bases, the J end by 2 bases, with 11 bases between. The full variable domain, its missing parts supplied by reference TRBV28 and TRBJ1-5, is DVKVTQSSRYLVKRTGEKVFLECVQDMDHENMFWYRQDPGLGLRLIYFSYDVKMKEKGDIPEGYSVSREKKERFSLILESASTNQTSMYLCASRRGGGNQPQHFGDGTRLSIL.

The chain joins TRBV5-4 to TRBJ1-1; unclear D gene. The V end lost 4 bases, the J end lost 5 bases, and 12 bases lay between the germline ends. The CDR3 runs 13 residues. Germline loops: CDR1 SGHNT, CDR2 YYREEE (reference sequence). The DNA of the CDR3 is TGTGCCAGCAGCGTGAGGTATGGGACTGAAGCTTTCTTT. As protein: CASSVRYGTEAFF. Variable domain in full (rest from reference TRBV5-4 and TRBJ1-1): ETGVTQSPTHLIKTRGQQVTLRCSSQSGHNTVSWYQQALGQGPQFIFQYYREEENGRGNFPPRFSGLQFPNYSSELNVNALELDDSALYLCASSVRYGTEAFFGQGTRLTVV.

This clone was detected a few times. The rearrangement joins TRBV19 to TRBJ2-7, with TRBD1 matching 7 bases. The V gene's germline CDR1 is LNHDA and CDR2 SQIVND (reference sequence). CDR3 length: 15 residues. The junction had 7 bases not matched to a gene; V was cut back by 4 bases and J by 1 base. In DNA, the CDR3 is TGTGCCAGTAGTAGCGAACCGGGACAGTCCTACGAGCAGTACTTC. Its translation: CASSSEPGQSYEQYF.

The chain uses TRBV7-8 and TRBJ2-3; 8 nucleotides line up with TRBD2. Germline values: CDR1 SGHVS, CDR2 FQNEAQ. The CDR3 is 16 residues long. J gave up 4 bases and V 3 bases, and 9 bases lay outside the gene matches. CDR3 DNA sequence: TGTGCCAGCAGCTTCGAAGCGGGGGTGTTCTCAGATACGCAGTATTTT. This sequence encodes CASSFEAGVFSDTQYF.

This rearrangement joins TRBV19 to TRBJ2-6; TRBD2 matches at 8 bases. V was clipped by 5 bases and J by 1 base; unmatched bases: 10. Looked up from germline, CDR1 is LNHDA and CDR2 is SQIVND (reference sequence). The CDR3 covers 18 residues. CDR3 residues: CASSPGGGARSGANVLTF. In DNA, the CDR3 is TGTGCCAGTAGTCCCGGGGGGGGCGCAAGGTCTGGGGCCAACGTCCTGACTTTC.

Of note for this clone: Other nucleotide sequences from this sample produce the same CDR3. The chain combines TRBV6-5 with TRBJ1-4; the match to TRBD1 covers 8 bases. Germline trimming cut 2 bases from V and 5 bases from J; bases unmatched to any gene: 4. The CDR3 consists of 15 residues. The germline gives CDR1 MNHEY, CDR2 SVGAGI. This CDR3 is CASSYTTGENEKLFF. As DNA, the CDR3 is TGTGCCAGCAGTTACACGACAGGGGAAAATGAAAAACTGTTTTTT.

J is TRBJ2-7 and V is TRBV6-5; 9 bases line up with TRBD1. Germline CDR1 and CDR2: MNHEY and SVGAGI. The V segment lost 6 bases and the J segment 3 bases; nucleotides outside the gene matches: 6. The CDR3 covers 14 residues. CDR3 protein: CASSHDRGDYEQYF. DNA for the CDR3: TGTGCCAGCAGCCACGACAGGGGGGACTACGAGCAGTACTTC.

The CDR3 region has the DNA TGTGCCAGCAGCTGGATCGGGGGTAATGAAAAACTGTTTTTT. This codes for CASSWIGGNEKLFF. The rearrangement links TRBV5-5 to TRBJ1-4, with TRBD1 as a possible D gene (5 bases). Deletions cut 3 bases from V and 4 bases from J, with 10 bases between. The CDR3 is made up of 14 amino acids. Germline CDR1 reads SGHKS; CDR2 reads YYEKEE (reference sequence).

This sequence joins TRBV18 and TRBJ1-6; 11 bases map to TRBD1. The CDR3 runs 14 residues. Germline V gives CDR1 KGHSH, CDR2 LQKENI. With 5 bases clipped from V and 8 bases from J, the junction kept 2 bases outside the gene matches. DNA of the CDR3: TGTGCCAGCTCAGGACAGGGGGCAGATTCACCCCTCCACTTT. The encoded protein is CASSGQGADSPLHF. Together with reference TRBV18 and TRBJ1-6, the CDR3 gives the full variable domain: NAGVMQNPRHLVRRRGQEARLRCSPMKGHSHVYWYRQLPEEGLKFMVYLQKENIIDESGMPKERFSAEFPKEGPSILRIQQVVRGDSAAYFCASSGQGADSPLHFGNGTRLTVT.

This clone appeared a few times. The rearrangement links TRBV28 to TRBJ2-1, with a tentative D call TRBD2 (7 bases). This CDR3 has 15 residues. Germline V gene sequence: CDR1 MDHEN, CDR2 SYDVKM. The V end was cut by 2 bases, the J end by 3 bases, with 11 bases between. CDR3 amino acids: CASSLRGGHYNEQFF. Here the CDR3 DNA reads TGTGCCAGCAGTTTACGCGGGGGCCACTACAATGAGCAGTTCTTC.